This T cell receptor beta chain emerged from a study of T cell repertoires in ileal Crohn's disease (dated by TCRdb to between 2018 and 2021). In the study overall: Median disease duration was roughly eight years, and roughly 35% of patients were identified as active smokers at the time of surgery. Every patient underwent surgery because of a complication, which was stricturing disease in roughly 60% of cases and penetrating disease in roughly 39%. Postoperative therapy was given to about half of the patients, with thiopurines administered to 11 patients and anti-TNF agents administered to 18 patients. The M6 samples were biopsies of the neoterminal ileum collected during postoperative colonoscopy. The TCR repertoire was analysed in over 50 patients with Crohn's disease drawn from a prospective multicentre cohort. The study ran alongside a multicentre cohort designed to identify predictors of early endoscopic recurrence after ileocolonic resection. A Rutgeerts score higher than i0 was the definition used for endoscopic postoperative recurrence. A total of about 170 mucosal samples from 57 patients were sequenced, collected from several sites on the surgical specimen and at postoperative endoscopy.

The paper as a whole reports these results and caveats: Higher high-frequency clone percentages at surgery were associated with endoscopic recurrence; all patients with clonality above 26.8% (18/57) had recurrence. Compared with CD4 T cells, sorted CD8 T cells held more high-frequency clones, which suggests that the mucosal expansions were mostly CD8. Within the first year after surgery, the timing of postoperative endoscopy varied, and the median delay was roughly 6.9 months. Only a subgroup of patients, of unstated size, had mucosal CD4 and CD8 T cells sorted and sequenced. A significantly higher proportion of clonal expansions was observed in active smokers at surgery than in non-smokers (approximately 26% vs 20%, p=0.02).

The time point label here, explained by the study, means: neoterminal ileum biopsy at postoperative endoscopy, about 6 months after surgery. Eligible patients were adults with ileal or ileocolonic Crohn's disease who had an indication for ileocolonic resection. Whole ileal mucosal biopsies were kept frozen at -80 degrees C prior to DNA extraction. Genomic DNA was isolated from frozen whole biopsies using a TRizol-based method, and the DNA was quantified with a NanoDrop 2000 spectrophotometer. The sample holds a few counts of this clone. Its antigen specificity is not known. It has no much larger one-base neighbor in the sample; base qualities were not kept. Five hundred nanograms of biopsy DNA per sample were submitted for commercial TCRB immunosequencing. A two-step, amplification bias-controlled multiplex PCR was used by Adaptive Biotechnology to amplify CDR3 regions from genomic DNA. Primers covering every V and J gene segment were used in the first PCR, while barcodes and Illumina adapters were added in the second PCR. CDR3 libraries were sequenced using an Illumina instrument. As for the original processing: Vendor-provided pipelines were combined with custom analysis of raw data in R/Bioconductor under R version 3.3.0. Clonality, which ranges from 0 to 1, was calculated as the inverse of the normalised Shannon entropy across all productive clones. High-frequency clones were defined as the share of the repertoire occupied by the top 100 clones, with only clones passing a 95% confidence test being retained. Repertoire diversity was measured with the Simpson index, and overlap between samples was measured with the Morisita-Horn index. TCRdb obtained this table from immuneACCESS and retained in-frame rearrangements with V and J assigned. These tables miss some clones; where compared with another copy, unresolved V genes account for less than half of the shortfall, and the remainder is unexplained. The V and J calls and clone size are taken from that table; D and trimming were inferred from the DNA. The sample table holds 15,000 to 20,000 clones, of which around 70% were seen once. The ten largest account for 4% to 5% of the sample.

V is cut by 2 bases and J by 1 base, and the space between the germline ends is 13 bases. Reading the germline V gene gives CDR1 SGHRS and CDR2 YFSETQ. CDR3 length: 16 amino acids, cysteine to phenylalanine. The CDR3 DNA has 48 bases and is translated from base 1. The sequence was obtained from an adult with Crohn's disease. Sequenced sample: ileal tissue. The chain was built from TRBV5-1 and TRBJ1-3, and the D gene may be TRBD1, 6 bases matching. The nucleotides are TGCGCCAGCAGCTTATCACAGGGAGCGTCTGGAAACACCATATATTTT. It is translated as CASSLSQGASGNTIYF.